These 10 T cell receptor beta chains were all obtained from the same sample, sequenced in a study of response to subunit inactivated influenza vaccine. MiXCR, run by TCRdb on the RT-PCR reads, gives a single entry per CDR3 protein. The sample lists more than 400,000 distinct CDR3 sequences, approximately 11% occurring once. The sequencing used PBMCs from blood, collected more than 35 days after vaccination. Receptor source: a man aged 45-65 years who received an inactivated influenza vaccine.

This clonotype was recorded a few times. CDR3 nucleotides: TGTGCCAGCAGCCCCTTTAGCGGTACCGGGGAGCTGTTTTTT. As protein: CASSPFSGTGELFF. V and J are TRBV3-1 and TRBJ2-2; maybe TRBD2 (6 bases). V lost 4 bases and J 5 bases, leaving 11 bases between the germline ends. Per the germline V gene, CDR1 is LGHDT and CDR2 is YNNKEL (reference sequence). The CDR3 has 14 residues.

This clonotype was detected only a few times. The V gene is TRBV20-1, the J gene TRBJ2-3; D is perhaps TRBD2 (6 bases). The V end was cut by 6 bases, the J end by 0 bases, with 13 bases between. Germline loops: CDR1 DFQATT, CDR2 SNEGSKA (reference sequence). The CDR3 totals 14 residues. CDR3 DNA sequence: TGCAGTGCGCGCGGGACTTTTAGCACAGATACGCAGTATTTT. Its protein product is CSARGTFSTDTQYF.

The sample holds many counts of this clonotype. The genes are TRBV12-3 or TRBV12-4 and TRBJ2-2, with 9 bases lining up with TRBD1. J lost 3 bases, V lost 3 bases, and 2 bases had no gene match. This CDR3 comprises 15 residues. The CDR3 DNA follows: TGTGCCAGCAGTTTTCGACAGGGGGACACCGGGGAGCTGTTTTTT. It yields the protein CASSFRQGDTGELFF.

There are a few counts of this clonotype. This chain joins TRBV27 and TRBJ2-6; D possibly corresponds to TRBD1 (5 bases). The V end was cut by 6 bases, the J end by 1 base, with 10 bases between. CDR1 MNHEY and CDR2 SMNVEV come from the germline V gene (reference sequence). The CDR3 is made up of 15 amino acids. The CDR3 loop is CASSSTASGANVLTF. Written as DNA, the CDR3 is TGTGCCAGCAGCTCGACAGCATCTGGGGCCAACGTCCTGACTTTC.

The chain couples TRBV12-3 or TRBV12-4 to TRBJ2-7, with D perhaps TRBD2 (6 bases). V was shortened by 1 base and J by 6 bases, with 13 bases between the two germline ends. This CDR3 comprises 14 residues. Here the CDR3 DNA reads TGTGCCAGCAGTTTAGGTGGAGGGACCCGCGAGCAGTACTTC. This sequence encodes CASSLGGGTREQYF.

There are a few counts of this clonotype. This chain joins TRBV6-2 or TRBV6-3 and TRBJ1-1; no definite D call. V was pared by 5 bases and J by 0 bases, with 10 bases between. Germline values: CDR1 MNHEY, CDR2 SVGEGT. The length of the CDR3 is 14 residues. Here the CDR3 DNA reads TGTGCCAGCAGTCGGAACTTTATGAACACTGAAGCTTTCTTT. Protein sequence: CASSRNFMNTEAFF.

This clonotype appeared many times. V and J are TRBV20-1 and TRBJ1-1; possibly TRBD1 for D (6 bases). The V end was cut by 5 bases, the J end by 0 bases, with 16 bases between. Germline CDR1 DFQATT, CDR2 SNEGSKA (reference sequence). This CDR3 is 15 amino acids long. This chain's CDR3 is CSALLLGGMNTEAFF. The CDR3 DNA reads as TGCAGTGCTCTCCTTCTAGGGGGAATGAACACTGAAGCTTTCTTT.

The V and J genes are TRBV15 and TRBJ2-4; 16 positions agree with TRBD2. Looked up from germline, CDR1 is LNHNV and CDR2 is YYDKDF (reference sequence). V gave up 5 bases and J gave up 1 base; unmatched junction bases: 11. The CDR3 extends over 20 amino acids. The CDR3 nucleotides are TGTGCCACCAGCCCTTTACCGGGACTAGCGGGGGGGCAGGCCAAAAACATTCAGTACTTC. Translating it yields CATSPLPGLAGGQAKNIQYF.

The chain is built from TRBV2 and TRBJ2-7; D is perhaps TRBD2 (5 bases). The CDR3 runs to 13 residues. Deletions cut 8 bases from V and 4 bases from J, with 15 bases between. Germline CDR1 SNHLY, CDR2 FYNNEI. The CDR3 bases are TGTGCCAGCGATGCAGGACGGGAATACGAGCAGTACTTC. The encoded protein is CASDAGREYEQYF.

This clonotype was observed a few times. In DNA form, the CDR3 reads TGCAGTGCTAGAACCAGTTGGCGCGGTGGGGCCCAGTACTTC. Protein sequence: CSARTSWRGGAQYF. The genes are TRBV20-1 and TRBJ2-5; D not certain. The CDR3 consists of 14 residues. Trimming left V 2 bases short and J 9 bases short, with 19 bases between. The germline V gene has CDR1 DFQATT and CDR2 SNEGSKA (reference sequence).